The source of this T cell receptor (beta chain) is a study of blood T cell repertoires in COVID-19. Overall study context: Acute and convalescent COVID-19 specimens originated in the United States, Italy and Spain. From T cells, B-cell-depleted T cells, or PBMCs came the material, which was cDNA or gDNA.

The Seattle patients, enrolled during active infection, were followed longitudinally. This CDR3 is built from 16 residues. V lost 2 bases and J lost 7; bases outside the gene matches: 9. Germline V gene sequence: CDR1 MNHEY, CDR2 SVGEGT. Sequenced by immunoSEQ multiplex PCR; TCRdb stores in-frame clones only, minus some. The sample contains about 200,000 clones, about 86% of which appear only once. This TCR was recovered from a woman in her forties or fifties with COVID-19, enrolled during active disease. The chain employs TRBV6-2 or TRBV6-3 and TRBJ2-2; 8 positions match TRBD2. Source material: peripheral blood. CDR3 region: CASSYIPSGGGGELFF. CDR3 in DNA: TGTGCCAGCAGTTACATCCCCAGCGGGGGAGGCGGGGAGCTGTTTTTT.